These 25 T cell receptor beta chains came from one sample sequenced in a study of long-term antiretroviral therapy in people with HIV. The assay, immunoSEQ v3.0, was run at survey level. TCRdb's table, derived via immunoSEQ multiplex PCR, lists solely in-frame clones and lacks some. The sample shows around 21,000 clones, about nine tenths of them seen only once. The material sequenced was unsorted PBMCs, taken about 4.1 years before starting antiretroviral therapy. The receptors were sampled from a woman aged 25 to 39 with HIV.

V usage is TRBV4-3 and J usage is TRBJ2-2; no firm D call. The CDR3 loop spans 14 amino acids. Deletions cut 1 base from V and 0 bases from J, with 3 bases between. The V gene's germline CDR1 is LGHNA and CDR2 YSLEER. The CDR3 reads CASSQGPNTGELFF. CDR3 nucleotides: TGCGCCAGCAGCCAAGGTCCGAACACCGGGGAGCTGTTTTTT.

In its sample, this clone was seen once. The chain joins TRBV30 to TRBJ1-1; the D is unclear. V gave up 2 bases and J gave up 7 bases, with 11 bases separating them. The V gene's germline CDR1 is GTSNPN and CDR2 SVGIG (reference sequence). This CDR3 contains 12 residues. CDR3 DNA: TGTGCCTGGAGTTTCGGTGCAGATGAAGCTTTCTTT. The encoded protein is CAWSFGADEAFF.

The chain carries TRBV2 and TRBJ1-1; the D is unclear. Trimming stripped 5 bases from V and 4 bases from J, with 14 bases between. Germline-derived CDR1 and CDR2 are SNHLY and FYNNEI. The CDR3 covers 14 residues. CDR3 residues: CASSSGPPGTEAFF. As DNA, the CDR3 is TGTGCCAGCAGTTCGGGCCCACCCGGCACTGAAGCTTTCTTT.

The chain links TRBV25-1 to TRBJ1-1, with D unclear. Trimming removed 4 bases at V and 8 bases at J, with 17 bases between. The CDR3 sequence is 14 residues long. Germline V CDR1 and CDR2: MGHDK, SYGVNS. The CDR3 sequence: CASSGPPRGREAFF. CDR3 bases: TGTGCCAGCAGTGGACCTCCCCGAGGTCGAGAAGCTTTCTTT.

The rearrangement joins TRBV10-3 to TRBJ1-2, with D possibly being TRBD1 (5 bases). This CDR3 is built from 13 residues. Germline V gene lookup returns CDR1 ENHRY and CDR2 SYGVKD. Trimming took 8 bases from V and 0 from J, leaving 10 bases between them. In nucleotides, the CDR3 is TGTGCCATCTCCGCAGGGCCTAACTATGGCTACACCTTC. Amino acids: CAISAGPNYGYTF.

This chain links TRBV6-5 with TRBJ1-1; 8 nucleotides line up with TRBD1. The ends lost 2 bases at V and 1 base at J; junction bases unmatched: 0. Germline CDR1 MNHEY, CDR2 SVGAGI. The CDR3 runs to 14 residues. CDR3 protein: CASSYQGANTEAFF. CDR3 DNA: TGTGCCAGCAGTTACCAGGGGGCGAACACTGAAGCTTTCTTT.

The genes are TRBV7-2 and TRBJ2-7; 11 positions agree with TRBD1. The CDR3 spans 13 residues. V gave up 5 bases and J gave up 6 bases; unmatched junction bases: 3. In germline, CDR1 is SGHTA, CDR2 FQGNSA. CDR3 bases: TGTGCCAGCAGCCAAGGGACAGGGGGCGAGCAGTACTTC. Translation: CASSQGTGGEQYF.

This rearrangement joins TRBV6-4 to TRBJ2-3; TRBD1 matches 8 bases. The V gene end was trimmed by 4 bases and the J gene end by 0 bases; junction bases not matched to a gene: 3. Germline CDR1 is MRHNA and CDR2 is SNTAGT. There are 15 residues in the CDR3. The CDR3 spells CASSATGGSTDTQYF. CDR3 bases: TGTGCCAGCAGTGCAACAGGGGGTAGCACAGATACGCAGTATTTT.

CDR3 in amino acids: CASSLRGGTGDSPLHF. The CDR3 bases are TGTGCCAGCAGCTTAAGGGGGGGGACAGGGGATTCACCCCTCCACTTT. The chain links TRBV7-9 to TRBJ1-6; TRBD1 matches at 10 bases. The V segment lost 2 bases and the J segment 8 bases; nucleotides outside the gene matches: 6. Germline lookup yields CDR1 SEHNR and CDR2 FQNEAQ (reference sequence). CDR3 length equals 16 residues.

This CDR3 is CASSLERGPFTEAFF. CDR3 bases: TGTGCCAGCAGCTTGGAGCGGGGGCCCTTCACTGAAGCTTTCTTT. V gene TRBV5-5 combines with J gene TRBJ1-1; D perhaps matches TRBD1 (6 bases). The V end lost 0 bases, the J end lost 4 bases, and 13 bases lay between the germline ends. Germline CDR1 is SGHKS and CDR2 is YYEKEE (reference sequence). There are 15 residues in the CDR3.

CDR3 nucleotides: TGTGCCAGCAGGGGTCCGGTGAACACTGAAGCTTTCTTT. It specifies CASRGPVNTEAFF. The chain couples TRBV7-2 to TRBJ1-1; D gene ambiguous. CDR1 and CDR2 from the germline V gene are SGHTA and FQGNSA. Trimming took off 6 bases at V and 0 bases at J, with 8 bases between the two ends. There are 13 residues in the CDR3. Supplemented by reference TRBV7-2 and TRBJ1-1, the full variable domain reads GAGVSQSPSNKVTEKGKDVELRCDPISGHTALYWYRQSLGQGLEFLIYFQGNSAPDKSGLPSDRFSAERTGGSVSTLTIQRTQQEDSAVYLCASRGPVNTEAFFGQGTRLTVV.

This clone was picked up one time. The rearrangement joins TRBV4-3 to TRBJ1-3; D remains ambiguous. CDR1 LGHNA and CDR2 YSLEER come from the germline V gene. The germline V and J ends were trimmed by 0 bases and 0 bases, with 12 bases remaining between them. CDR3 length: 17 amino acids. The CDR3 nucleotides read TGCGCCAGCAGCCAAGATAGGTACAAGTCCTCTGGAAACACCATATATTTT. This encodes CASSQDRYKSSGNTIYF.

This chain connects TRBV19 to TRBJ2-1; D is perhaps TRBD2 (6 bases). Trimming removed 1 base at V and 7 bases at J, with 8 bases between. The CDR3 loop spans 13 amino acids. In germline, CDR1 is LNHDA, CDR2 SQIVND (reference sequence). CDR3 sequence reads: CASSIGDWNEQFF. Written as DNA, the CDR3 is TGTGCCAGTAGTATAGGGGACTGGAATGAGCAGTTCTTC.

The chain is built from TRBV7-4 and TRBJ1-5; D remains ambiguous. The CDR3 extends over 12 amino acids. V lost 11 bases and J 0 bases, leaving 8 bases between the germline ends. Per germline, CDR1 SGHVT and CDR2 SQSDAQ. The CDR3 DNA is TGTGCCTCGCGCTCTAGCAATCAGCCCCAGCATTTT. It translates to CASRSSNQPQHF.

The chain has TRBV5-6 and TRBJ2-1; 8 nucleotides align to TRBD1. After removal of 4 bases from V and 9 bases from J, the junction contained 3 bases not matched to a gene. CDR1 and CDR2 (germline): SGHDT, YYEEEE. The CDR3 is 12 residues long. The CDR3 DNA reads TGTGCCAGCAGCCCGACAGGGGCTGAGCAGTTCTTC. Protein product: CASSPTGAEQFF.

This rearrangement joins TRBV4-2 to TRBJ2-1; possible D gene TRBD2, 5 bases. Germline V gives CDR1 LGHNA, CDR2 YNFKEQ. This CDR3 is 18 amino acids long. Trimming removed 1 base from V and 5 bases from J, with 21 bases in between. The CDR3 region is CASSQAEVGARNNNEQFF. The CDR3 DNA is TGTGCCAGCAGCCAAGCGGAGGTAGGCGCCCGGAACAACAATGAGCAGTTCTTC.

The V and J genes are TRBV5-1 and TRBJ2-7; 12 bases match TRBD2. The germline gives CDR1 SGHRS, CDR2 YFSETQ. The ends lost 0 bases at V and 3 bases at J; junction bases unmatched: 16. This CDR3 is 20 amino acids long. CDR3 loop: CASSLVPSGGGNQGHYEQYF. In DNA, the CDR3 is TGCGCCAGCAGCTTGGTACCTAGCGGGGGGGGAAACCAGGGACACTACGAGCAGTACTTC.

V and J are TRBV5-6 and TRBJ2-6; D is ambiguous. The CDR3 loop spans 15 amino acids. Germline V lookup: CDR1 SGHDT, CDR2 YYEEEE. With 2 bases removed from V and 0 bases from J, the gap between germline ends came to 6 bases. CDR3 protein: CASSLKHSGANVLTF. CDR3 nucleotides: TGTGCCAGCAGCTTAAAGCACTCTGGGGCCAACGTCCTGACTTTC.

The chain links TRBV7-9 to TRBJ1-4; D uncertain. The germline V gene encodes CDR1 SEHNR and CDR2 FQNEAQ (reference sequence). V dropped 3 bases and J dropped 5 bases, with 10 bases sitting between them. There are 14 residues in the CDR3. This CDR3 is CASSLMSQNEKLFF. In nucleotides, the CDR3 is TGTGCCAGCAGCTTGATGAGCCAAAATGAAAAACTGTTTTTT. Supplemented by reference TRBV7-9 and TRBJ1-4, the full variable domain reads DTGVSQNPRHKITKRGQNVTFRCDPISEHNRLYWYRQTLGQGPEFLTYFQNEAQLEKSRLLSDRFSAERPKGSFSTLEIQRTEQGDSAMYLCASSLMSQNEKLFFGSGTQLSVL.

The J gene is TRBJ2-1, the V gene TRBV7-8; D could derive from TRBD1 or TRBD2 (5 bases each). V was trimmed by 4 bases and J by 0 bases, leaving 16 bases between them. Germline CDR1 and CDR2: SGHVS and FQNEAQ. The CDR3 runs 17 residues. The DNA of the CDR3 is TGTGCCAGCAGCTCAGGGACGATTTCCGTCTCCTACAATGAGCAGTTCTTC. Protein: CASSSGTISVSYNEQFF.

The genes are TRBV7-2 and TRBJ2-1; 8 bases fit TRBD1. The trim removed 3 bases at V and 7 bases at J, leaving 8 bases unmatched. This CDR3 has 15 residues. In germline, CDR1 is SGHTA, CDR2 FQGNSA. The CDR3 protein is CASSFSGQVGNEQFF. The CDR3 region has the DNA TGTGCCAGCAGCTTCTCGGGACAGGTCGGTAATGAGCAGTTCTTC.

DNA for the CDR3: TGTGCCAGCAGCTTAGGACAGGGGTACAATCAGCCCCAGCATTTT. It encodes CASSLGQGYNQPQHF. V gene TRBV7-2 combines with J gene TRBJ1-5; 8 bases align to TRBD1. Germline-derived CDR1 and CDR2 are SGHTA and FQGNSA. This CDR3 has 15 amino acids. V was pared by 1 base and J by 3 bases, with 2 bases of the junction left unmatched.

This chain uses TRBV2 with TRBJ1-2, with a possible D match to TRBD1 (5 bases). The CDR3 loop spans 12 amino acids. V dropped 2 bases and J dropped 8 bases, with 9 bases sitting between them. CDR1 and CDR2 from the germline V gene are SNHLY and FYNNEI. CDR3 loop: CASSEQGWGYTF. The CDR3 bases are TGTGCCAGCAGTGAACAGGGATGGGGCTACACCTTC.

V usage is TRBV7-6 and J usage is TRBJ1-5, with D possibly matching TRBD1 (5 bases). The CDR3 is made up of 15 amino acids. Germline CDR1 reads SGHVS; CDR2 reads FNYEAQ. Trimming stripped 5 bases from V and 2 bases from J, with 13 bases between. CDR3 residues: CASSVSGYGNQPQHF. CDR3 DNA sequence: TGTGCCAGCAGCGTCTCAGGGTACGGCAATCAGCCCCAGCATTTT.

This chain uses TRBV30 with TRBJ1-6; D call uncertain. Germline V CDR1 and CDR2: GTSNPN, SVGIG (reference sequence). Trimming shortened V by 3 bases and J by 2 bases, and 5 bases separated the two germline ends. This CDR3 has 13 amino acids. CDR3 residues: CAWRVAYNSPLHF. In DNA form, the CDR3 reads TGTGCCTGGAGAGTCGCCTATAATTCACCCCTCCACTTT.